This TCR beta chain emerged from a study of T-cell reconstitution after alpha-beta-depleted transplantation in children. The TCRbeta library incorporated unique molecular identifiers. Each CDR3 protein is one row after TCRdb ran MiXCR on the PCR reads. The sample shows some 500,000 distinct CDR3 sequences, around 18% of them seen only once. In its sample, this clonotype was seen a few times. CDR3 length: 15 amino acids. Germline lookup yields CDR1 MNHNS and CDR2 SASEGT. Trimming took off 6 bases at V and 4 bases at J, with 16 bases between the two ends. V is TRBV6-1 and J is TRBJ1-3; TRBD1 might be the D (5 bases). The clonotype was recovered from a human donor who donated a stem cell graft to a child with acute lymphoblastic leukemia. The sequenced sample was PBMCs from the stem cell graft donor, obtained from the stem cell graft. CDR3 residues: CASRAFRVDGNTIYF. CDR3 DNA: TGTGCCAGCAGGGCCTTCAGGGTTGACGGAAACACCATATATTTT.